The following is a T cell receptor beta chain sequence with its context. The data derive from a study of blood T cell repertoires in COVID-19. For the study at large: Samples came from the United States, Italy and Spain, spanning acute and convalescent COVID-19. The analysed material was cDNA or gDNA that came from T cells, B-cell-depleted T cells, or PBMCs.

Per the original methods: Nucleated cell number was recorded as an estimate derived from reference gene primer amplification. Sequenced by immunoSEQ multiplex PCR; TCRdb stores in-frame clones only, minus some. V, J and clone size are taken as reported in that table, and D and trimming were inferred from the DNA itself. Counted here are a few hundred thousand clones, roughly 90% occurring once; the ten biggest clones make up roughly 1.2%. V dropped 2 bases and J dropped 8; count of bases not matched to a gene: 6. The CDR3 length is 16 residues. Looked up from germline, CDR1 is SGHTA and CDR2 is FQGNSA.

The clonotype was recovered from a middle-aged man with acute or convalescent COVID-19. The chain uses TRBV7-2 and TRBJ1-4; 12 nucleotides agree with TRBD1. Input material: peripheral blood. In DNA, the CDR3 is TGTGCCAGCAGCTTATGGATTGGGACAGGGGGCGAAAAACTGTTTTTT. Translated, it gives CASSLWIGTGGEKLFF.